This note documents a single T cell receptor (beta chain) sequence. What it binds is not known. Germline CDR1 and CDR2: DFQATT and SNEGSKA (reference sequence). The CDR3 consists of 11 residues. The sample comes from a study of cytomegalovirus exposure and HLA in healthy donors. Study-wide context: Later analysis reported that the roughly 110 validation repertoires shared the platform of the approximately 690 first-cohort repertoires. Study results and limitations: Altogether, 160 or so TCR beta chains were recorded as cytomegalovirus-associated. Through in vitro validation, three CMV-associated chains were shown to be specific for CMV antigens.

Here immunoSEQ multiplex PCR was the method, and the copy in TCRdb shows in-frame clones only, minus some. The sample includes about 98,000 clones, 70% to 90% of them seen just once. This clonotype was obtained from a woman between 25 and 40 years old in good health and CMV-seronegative. The specimen was PBMCs. The J gene is TRBJ2-1, the V gene TRBV20-1; 8 nucleotides agree with TRBD2. CDR3 sequence reads: CRYLTGTREFF. In DNA form, the CDR3 reads TGCAGATACCTTACCGGGACTAGGGAGTTCTTC.